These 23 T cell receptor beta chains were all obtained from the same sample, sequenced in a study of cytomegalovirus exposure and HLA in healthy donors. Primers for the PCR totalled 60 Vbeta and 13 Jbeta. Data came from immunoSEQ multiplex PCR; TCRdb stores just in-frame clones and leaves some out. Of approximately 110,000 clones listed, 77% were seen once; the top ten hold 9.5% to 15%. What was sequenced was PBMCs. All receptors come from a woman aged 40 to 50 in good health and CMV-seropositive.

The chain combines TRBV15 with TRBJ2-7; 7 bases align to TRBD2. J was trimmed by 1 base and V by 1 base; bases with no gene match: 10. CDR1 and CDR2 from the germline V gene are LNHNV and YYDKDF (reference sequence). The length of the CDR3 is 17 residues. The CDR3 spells CATSRVIGAGESYEQYF. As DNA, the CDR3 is TGTGCCACCAGCAGAGTAATTGGGGCGGGAGAATCCTACGAGCAGTACTTC.

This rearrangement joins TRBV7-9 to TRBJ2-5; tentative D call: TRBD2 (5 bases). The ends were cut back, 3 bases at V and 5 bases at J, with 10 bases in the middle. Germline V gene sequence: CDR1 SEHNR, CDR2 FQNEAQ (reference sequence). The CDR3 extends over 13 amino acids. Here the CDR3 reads CASSFSEVETQYF. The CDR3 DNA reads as TGTGCCAGCAGCTTTTCGGAGGTTGAGACCCAGTACTTC.

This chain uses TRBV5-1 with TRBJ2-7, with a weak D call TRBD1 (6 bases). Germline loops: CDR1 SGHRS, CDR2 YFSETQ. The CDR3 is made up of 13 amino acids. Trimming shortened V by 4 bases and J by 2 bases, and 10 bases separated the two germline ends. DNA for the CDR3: TGCGCCAGCAGCCGGGACACCCCCTACGAGCAGTACTTC. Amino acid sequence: CASSRDTPYEQYF.

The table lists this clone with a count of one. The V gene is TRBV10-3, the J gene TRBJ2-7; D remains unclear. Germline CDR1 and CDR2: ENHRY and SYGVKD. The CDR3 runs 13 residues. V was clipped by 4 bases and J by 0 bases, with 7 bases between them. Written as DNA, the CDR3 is TGTGCCATCAGTGCAAAGCTCTCCTACGAGCAGTACTTC. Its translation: CAISAKLSYEQYF.

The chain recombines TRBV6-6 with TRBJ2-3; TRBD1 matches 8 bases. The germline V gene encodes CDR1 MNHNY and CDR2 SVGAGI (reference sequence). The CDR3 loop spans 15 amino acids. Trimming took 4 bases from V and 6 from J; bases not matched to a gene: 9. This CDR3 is CASSFEDRVRDTQYF. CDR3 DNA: TGTGCCAGCAGTTTTGAGGACAGGGTTAGGGATACGCAGTATTTT.

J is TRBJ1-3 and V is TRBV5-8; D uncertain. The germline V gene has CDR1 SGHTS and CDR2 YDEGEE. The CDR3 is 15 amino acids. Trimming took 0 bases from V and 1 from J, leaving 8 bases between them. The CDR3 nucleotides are TGTGCCAGCAGCTTGGCCGGCGGATCTGGAAACACCATATATTTT. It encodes CASSLAGGSGNTIYF.

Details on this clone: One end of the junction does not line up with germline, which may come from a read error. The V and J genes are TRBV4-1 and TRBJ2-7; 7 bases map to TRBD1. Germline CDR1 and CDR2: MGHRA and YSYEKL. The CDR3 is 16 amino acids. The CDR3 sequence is CVSSPHQDRFSYEQYF. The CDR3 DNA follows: TGCGTCAGCAGCCCACACCAGGACAGGTTCTCCTACGAGCAGTACTTC.

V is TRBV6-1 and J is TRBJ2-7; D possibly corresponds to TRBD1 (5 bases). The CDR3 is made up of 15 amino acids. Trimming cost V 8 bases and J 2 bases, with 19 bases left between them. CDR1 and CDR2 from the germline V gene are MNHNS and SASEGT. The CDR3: CASQSQGLYPYEQYF. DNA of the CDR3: TGTGCCAGCCAGTCCCAGGGCCTCTACCCCTACGAGCAGTACTTC.

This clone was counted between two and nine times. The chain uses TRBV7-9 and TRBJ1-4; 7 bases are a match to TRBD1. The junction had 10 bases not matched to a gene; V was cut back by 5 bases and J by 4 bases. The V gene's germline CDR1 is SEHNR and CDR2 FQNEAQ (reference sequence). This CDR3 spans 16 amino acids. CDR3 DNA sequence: TGTGCCAGCAGCAAAGAGCGGACAGGAGGTAATGAAAAACTGTTTTTT. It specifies CASSKERTGGNEKLFF.

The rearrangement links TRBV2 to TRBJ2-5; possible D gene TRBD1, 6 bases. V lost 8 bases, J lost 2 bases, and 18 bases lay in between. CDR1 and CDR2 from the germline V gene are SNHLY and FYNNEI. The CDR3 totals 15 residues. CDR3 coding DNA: TGTGCCAGCTTACTACCGAGGGGGAGACAAGAGACCCAGTACTTC. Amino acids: CASLLPRGRQETQYF.

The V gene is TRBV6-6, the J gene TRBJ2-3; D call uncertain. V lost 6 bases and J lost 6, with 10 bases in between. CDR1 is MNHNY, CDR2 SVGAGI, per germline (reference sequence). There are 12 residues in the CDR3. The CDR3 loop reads CASSPRPDTQYF. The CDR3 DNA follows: TGTGCCAGCAGCCCTCGTCCTGATACGCAGTATTTT.

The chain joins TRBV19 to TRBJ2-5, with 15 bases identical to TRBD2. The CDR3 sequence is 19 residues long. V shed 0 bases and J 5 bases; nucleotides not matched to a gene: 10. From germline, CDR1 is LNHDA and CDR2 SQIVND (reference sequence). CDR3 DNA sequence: TGTGCCAGTAGTATAGACCTCTACGGGACTAGCGGGAGGAGGGAGACCCAGTACTTC. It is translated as CASSIDLYGTSGRRETQYF.

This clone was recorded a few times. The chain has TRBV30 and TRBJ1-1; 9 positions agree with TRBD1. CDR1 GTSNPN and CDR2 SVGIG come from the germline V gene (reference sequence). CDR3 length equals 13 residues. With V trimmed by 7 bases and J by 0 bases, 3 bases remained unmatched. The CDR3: CALTGGLNTEAFF. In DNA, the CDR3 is TGTGCCTTGACAGGGGGGTTGAACACTGAAGCTTTCTTT.

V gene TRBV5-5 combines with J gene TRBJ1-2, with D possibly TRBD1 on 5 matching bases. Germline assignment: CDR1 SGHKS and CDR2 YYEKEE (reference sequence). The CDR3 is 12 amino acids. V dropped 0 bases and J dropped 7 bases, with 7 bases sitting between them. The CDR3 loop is CASSLGTSGYTF. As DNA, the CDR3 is TGTGCCAGCAGCTTGGGGACATCTGGCTACACCTTC.

As DNA, the CDR3 is TGTGCCAGCAGTTTATGGGCCTGGGACAGGGGGGGCACTGAAGCTTTCTTT. Protein product: CASSLWAWDRGGTEAFF. The chain employs TRBV28 and TRBJ1-1, with TRBD1 identical over 11 bases. Germline V CDR1 and CDR2: MDHEN, SYDVKM. The CDR3 totals 17 residues. V trimming: 0 bases; J trimming: 4 bases; junction bases outside the gene matches: 7.

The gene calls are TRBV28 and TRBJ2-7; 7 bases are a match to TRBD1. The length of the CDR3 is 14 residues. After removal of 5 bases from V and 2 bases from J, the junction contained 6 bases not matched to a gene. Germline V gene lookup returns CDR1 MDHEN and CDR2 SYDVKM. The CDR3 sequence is CASSVRTGPYEQYF. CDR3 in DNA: TGTGCCAGCAGTGTCCGGACAGGACCCTACGAGCAGTACTTC.

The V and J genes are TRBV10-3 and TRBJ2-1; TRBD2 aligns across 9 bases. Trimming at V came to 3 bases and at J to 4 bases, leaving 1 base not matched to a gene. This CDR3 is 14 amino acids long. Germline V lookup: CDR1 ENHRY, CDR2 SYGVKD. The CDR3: CAISEAGGYNEQFF. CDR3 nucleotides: TGTGCCATCAGTGAAGCGGGAGGTTACAATGAGCAGTTCTTC.

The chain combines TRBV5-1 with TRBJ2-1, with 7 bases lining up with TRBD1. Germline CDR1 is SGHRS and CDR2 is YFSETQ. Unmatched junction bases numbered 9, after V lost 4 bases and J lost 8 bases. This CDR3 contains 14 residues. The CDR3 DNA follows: TGCGCCAGCAGCGTGTCCGGGGACAGAGATGAGCAGTTCTTC. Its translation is CASSVSGDRDEQFF.

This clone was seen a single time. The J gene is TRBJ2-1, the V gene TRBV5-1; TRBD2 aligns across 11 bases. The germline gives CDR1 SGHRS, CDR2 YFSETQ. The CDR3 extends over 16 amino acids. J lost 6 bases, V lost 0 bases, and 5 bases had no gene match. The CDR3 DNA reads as TGCGCCAGCAGCTTGGTAGCGGGAGGGACCCCCAATGAGCAGTTCTTC. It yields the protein CASSLVAGGTPNEQFF.

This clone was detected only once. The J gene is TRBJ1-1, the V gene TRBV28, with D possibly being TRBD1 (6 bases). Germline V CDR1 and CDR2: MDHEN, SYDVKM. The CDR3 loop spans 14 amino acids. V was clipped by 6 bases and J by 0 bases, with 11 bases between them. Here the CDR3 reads CASRVTGMNTEAFF. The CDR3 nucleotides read TGTGCCAGCAGGGTGACAGGTATGAACACTGAAGCTTTCTTT.

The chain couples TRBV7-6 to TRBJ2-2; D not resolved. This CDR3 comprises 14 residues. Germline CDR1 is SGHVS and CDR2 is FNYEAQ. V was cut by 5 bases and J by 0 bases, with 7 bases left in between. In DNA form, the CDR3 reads TGTGCCAGCAGCCCCCGAGCGAACACCGGGGAGCTGTTTTTT. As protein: CASSPRANTGELFF.

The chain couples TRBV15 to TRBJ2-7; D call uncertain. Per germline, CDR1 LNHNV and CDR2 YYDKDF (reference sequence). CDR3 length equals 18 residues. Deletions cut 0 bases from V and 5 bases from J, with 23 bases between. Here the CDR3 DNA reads TGTGCCACCAGCAGAGAATCGTTTGCATTGATAGCCTACGACGAGCAGTACTTC. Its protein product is CATSRESFALIAYDEQYF.

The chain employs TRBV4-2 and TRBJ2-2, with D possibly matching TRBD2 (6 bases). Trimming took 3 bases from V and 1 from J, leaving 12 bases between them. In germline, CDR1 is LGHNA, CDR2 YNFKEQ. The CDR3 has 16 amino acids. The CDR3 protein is CASSQVGGVNTGELFF. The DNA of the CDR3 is TGTGCCAGCAGCCAGGTGGGAGGTGTGAACACCGGGGAGCTGTTTTTT.